The present entry profiles one T cell receptor beta chain with its context. Assay used: immunoSEQ multiplex PCR; TCRdb lists only in-frame clones, some missing. The sample carries 250,000 to 300,000 clones, 86% recorded once. This record comes from a study of blood T cell repertoires in COVID-19. The trim removed 7 bases at V and 8 bases at J, leaving 10 bases unmatched. The CDR3 totals 15 residues. Germline V gene sequence: CDR1 MNHEY, CDR2 SVGAGI. The receptor comes from a man between 18 and 35 years old with active or convalescent COVID-19. The V gene is TRBV6-5, the J gene TRBJ2-1, with 11 bases identical to TRBD2. The sample taken for sequencing was peripheral blood. CDR3 sequence reads: CASTPTSGSHDEQFF. DNA of the CDR3: TGTGCCAGCACCCCAACTAGCGGGAGTCACGATGAGCAGTTCTTC.